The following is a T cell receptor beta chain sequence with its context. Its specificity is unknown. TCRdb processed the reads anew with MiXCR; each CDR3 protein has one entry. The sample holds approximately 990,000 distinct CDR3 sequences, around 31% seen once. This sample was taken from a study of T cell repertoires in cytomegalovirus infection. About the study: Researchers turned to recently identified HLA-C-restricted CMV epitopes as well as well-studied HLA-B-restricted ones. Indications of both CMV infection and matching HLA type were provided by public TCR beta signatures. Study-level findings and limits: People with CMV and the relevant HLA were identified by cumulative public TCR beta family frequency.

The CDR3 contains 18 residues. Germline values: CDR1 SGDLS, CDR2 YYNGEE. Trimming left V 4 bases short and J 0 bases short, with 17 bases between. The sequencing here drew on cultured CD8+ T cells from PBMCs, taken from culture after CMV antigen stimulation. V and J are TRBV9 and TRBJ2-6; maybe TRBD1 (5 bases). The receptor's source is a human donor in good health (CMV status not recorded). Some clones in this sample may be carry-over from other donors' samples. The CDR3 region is CASSPVHAGYSGANVLTF. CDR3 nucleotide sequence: TGTGCCAGCAGCCCAGTTCATGCAGGGTACTCTGGGGCCAACGTCCTGACTTTC.